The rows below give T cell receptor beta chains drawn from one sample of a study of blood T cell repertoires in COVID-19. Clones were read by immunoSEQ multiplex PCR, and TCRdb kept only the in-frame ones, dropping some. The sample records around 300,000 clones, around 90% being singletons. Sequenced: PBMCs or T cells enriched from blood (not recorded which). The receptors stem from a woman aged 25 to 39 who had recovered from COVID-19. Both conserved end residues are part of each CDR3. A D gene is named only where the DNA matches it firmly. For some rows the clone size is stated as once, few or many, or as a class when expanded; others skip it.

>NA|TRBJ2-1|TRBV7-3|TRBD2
CASSLTGSGTYNEQFF
TGTGCCAGCAGCTTAACGGGTAGCGGGACTTACAATGAGCAGTTCTTC
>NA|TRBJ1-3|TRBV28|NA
CASSRNRDRLSGNTIYF
TGTGCCAGCAGCCGCAACAGGGATAGGTTGTCTGGAAACACCATATATTTT
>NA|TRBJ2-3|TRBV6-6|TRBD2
CASMVGGAYTDTQYF
TGTGCCAGCATGGTGGGAGGGGCCTACACAGATACGCAGTATTTT
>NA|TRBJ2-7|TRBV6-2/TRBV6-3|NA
CASSSPSGRGAYYEQYF
TGTGCCAGCAGTTCCCCCTCGGGACGGGGGGCTTATTACGAGCAGTACTTC
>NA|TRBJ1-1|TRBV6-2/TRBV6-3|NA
CASSPTAGALGTEAFF
TGTGCCAGCAGTCCGACCGCAGGGGCTCTGGGCACTGAAGCTTTCTTT
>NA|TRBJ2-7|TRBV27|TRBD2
CASMPPKPGLAANSPYEQYF
TGTGCCAGCATGCCCCCGAAACCGGGACTAGCGGCTAATAGCCCCTACGAGCAGTACTTC
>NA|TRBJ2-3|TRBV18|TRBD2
CASSPSLALDTQYF
TGTGCCAGCTCGCCATCACTAGCGTTGGATACGCAGTATTTT
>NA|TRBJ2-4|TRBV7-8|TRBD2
CASSLLRLAGEGSKNIQYF
TGTGCCAGCAGCTTATTGAGGCTAGCGGGAGAGGGGTCCAAAAACATTCAGTACTTC
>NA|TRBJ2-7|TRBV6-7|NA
CANRGGDGYEQYF
TGTGCCAACCGAGGGGGGGACGGATACGAGCAGTACTTC
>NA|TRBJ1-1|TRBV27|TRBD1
CASRSTGGRGTEAFF
TGTGCCAGCAGGTCGACAGGGGGCCGGGGGACTGAAGCTTTCTTT
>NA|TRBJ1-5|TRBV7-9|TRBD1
CASSHGQGKIQPQHF
TGTGCCAGCAGCCACGGACAGGGGAAGATTCAGCCCCAGCATTTT
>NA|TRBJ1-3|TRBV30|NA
CACRGGNTIYF
TGTGCCTGCAGAGGGGGAAACACCATATATTTT
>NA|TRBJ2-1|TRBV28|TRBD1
CASSLVGTGGNEQFF
TGTGCCAGCAGTTTAGTCGGGACAGGGGGCAATGAGCAGTTCTTC
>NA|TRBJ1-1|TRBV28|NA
CASSFLTGTEAFF
TGTGCCAGCAGTTTTCTGACCGGGACAGAAGCTTTCTTT
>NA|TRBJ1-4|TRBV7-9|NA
CASSPSRVGYEKLFF
TGTGCCAGCAGCCCGTCGAGGGTCGGTTATGAAAAACTGTTTTTT
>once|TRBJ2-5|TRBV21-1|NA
CASSARQGLRETQYF
TGTGCCAGCAGCGCCCGACAGGGGTTAAGGGAGACCCAGTACTTC
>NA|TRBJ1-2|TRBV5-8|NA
CASSLARGVYGYTF
TGTGCCAGCAGCTTGGCCCGCGGAGTCTATGGCTACACCTTC
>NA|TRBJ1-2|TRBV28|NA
CASSLPGKNYGYTF
TGTGCCAGCAGCCTCCCAGGGAAAAACTATGGCTACACCTTC
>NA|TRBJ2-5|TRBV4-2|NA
CASSQVTGGETQYF
TGTGCCAGCAGCCAAGTGACAGGCGGTGAGACCCAGTACTTC
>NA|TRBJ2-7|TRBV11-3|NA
CASCESSYEQYF
TGTGCCAGCTGCGAGAGCTCCTACGAGCAGTACTTC